This T cell receptor (beta chain) was found in a study of blood T cell repertoires in COVID-19. Assay: immunoSEQ multiplex PCR; the TCRdb copy retains only in-frame clones and omits some. The sample records some 300,000 clones, around nine tenths being singletons. This sequence originates from a woman aged 30 to 39 who had been exposed to COVID-19. Sequenced: PBMCs or T cells enriched from blood (not recorded which).

This CDR3 reads CAIRSGGVTDTQYF. In DNA form, the CDR3 reads TGTGCCATCAGGAGCGGGGGGGTCACAGATACGCAGTATTTT. The chain is built from TRBV10-3 and TRBJ2-3; 10 positions agree with TRBD2. The junction had 2 bases not matched to a gene; V was cut back by 6 bases and J by 2 bases. CDR3 length equals 14 residues. Per the germline V gene, CDR1 is ENHRY and CDR2 is SYGVKD.